These 28 T cell receptor beta chains were all obtained from the same sample, sequenced in a study of response to subunit inactivated influenza vaccine. TCRdb reprocessed the RT-PCR reads via MiXCR and lists one record per CDR3 protein. This sample carries about 190,000 distinct CDR3 sequences, around 15% of them seen once, and the ten largest clones take about 25%. This material consisted of CD8+ T cells sorted from PBMCs, taken 5 days after vaccination. Receptor source: a man aged 50 to 60 who received an inactivated influenza vaccine.

V is TRBV4-1 and J is TRBJ2-7, with D tentatively TRBD2 (5 bases). The V end was cut by 0 bases, the J end by 1 base, with 13 bases between. Germline lookup yields CDR1 MGHRA and CDR2 YSYEKL. The CDR3 extends over 16 amino acids. This chain's CDR3 is CASSQDAAGGSYEQYF. CDR3 coding DNA: TGCGCCAGCAGCCAAGATGCGGCAGGAGGATCCTACGAGCAGTACTTC.

The genes are TRBV28 and TRBJ2-2, with D uncertain. The CDR3 is made up of 18 amino acids. CDR1 MDHEN and CDR2 SYDVKM come from the germline V gene. With 5 bases removed from V and 0 bases from J, the gap between germline ends came to 19 bases. The CDR3 DNA is TGTGCCAGCAGTCCGCCCCCCGTTCCGGCGGCGAACACCGGGGAGCTGTTTTTT. Protein product: CASSPPPVPAANTGELFF.

The chain employs TRBV18 and TRBJ2-6; D unclear. CDR1 and CDR2 from the germline V gene are KGHSH and LQKENI. With 4 bases removed from V and 0 bases from J, the gap between germline ends came to 13 bases. This CDR3 is built from 17 residues. CDR3 region: CASSRVFEISGANVLTF. The CDR3 DNA sequence: TGTGCCAGCTCACGTGTATTCGAGATCTCTGGGGCCAACGTCCTGACTTTC.

This clonotype showed up just a few times. The V gene is TRBV6-1, the J gene TRBJ2-1; a weak D match, TRBD2 (6 bases). This CDR3 spans 18 amino acids. The V end was cut by 2 bases, the J end by 1 base, with 18 bases between. Looked up from germline, CDR1 is MNHNS and CDR2 is SASEGT. The CDR3 nucleotides are TGTGCCAGCAGTGAATTGGGAGGACGGTTTTGGTCCTACAATGAGCAGTTCTTC. It specifies CASSELGGRFWSYNEQFF.

This chain connects TRBV27 to TRBJ2-1; 9 positions match TRBD2. V trimming: 5 bases; J trimming: 10 bases; junction bases outside the gene matches: 18. The CDR3 covers 17 residues. Per germline, CDR1 MNHEY and CDR2 SMNVEV (reference sequence). CDR3 in DNA: TGTGCCAGCAGTCCCCTTCCCGGGACTAGCACTTCAGGGGAGCAGTTCTTC. It yields the protein CASSPLPGTSTSGEQFF.

This clonotype occurred many times. CDR3 amino acids: CASSRPGTEYGYTF. The CDR3 coding sequence is TGTGCCAGCAGCCGCCCCGGGACAGAGTATGGCTACACCTTC. The chain is built from TRBV7-9 and TRBJ1-2; 7 nucleotides agree with TRBD1. V trimming: 5 bases; J trimming: 5 bases; junction bases outside the gene matches: 8. The CDR3 loop spans 14 amino acids. Germline CDR1 reads SEHNR; CDR2 reads FQNEAQ (reference sequence). The full variable domain, rest sourced from reference TRBV7-9 and TRBJ1-2, is DTGVSQNPRHKITKRGQNVTFRCDPISEHNRLYWYRQTLGQGPEFLTYFQNEAQLEKSRLLSDRFSAERPKGSFSTLEIQRTEQGDSAMYLCASSRPGTEYGYTFGSGTRLTVV.

This clonotype has a handful of counts. V usage is TRBV27 and J usage is TRBJ2-6, with D uncertain. The CDR3 runs to 16 residues. From germline, CDR1 is MNHEY and CDR2 SMNVEV (reference sequence). Trimming stripped 3 bases from V and 1 base from J, with 10 bases between. The CDR3 DNA follows: TGTGCCAGCAGTTTTTTAGTCGGATCTGGGGCCAACGTCCTGACTTTC. Translation gives CASSFLVGSGANVLTF.

The gene calls are TRBV12-3 or TRBV12-4 and TRBJ2-3, with 9 bases lining up with TRBD2. The CDR3 loop spans 23 amino acids. V was pared by 1 base and J by 0 bases, with 23 bases of the junction left unmatched. CDR3 residues: CASSLDGMGRGGQVPRSTDTQYF. In DNA, the CDR3 is TGTGCCAGCAGTTTAGATGGAATGGGGCGGGGGGGCCAAGTTCCTAGGAGCACAGATACGCAGTATTTT.

This clonotype appeared a few times. The chain is built from TRBV29-1 and TRBJ2-3; no firm D call. V was cut by 7 bases and J by 0 bases, with 11 bases left in between. The CDR3 is 13 residues long. Germline CDR1 SQVTM, CDR2 ANQGSEA. The CDR3 region has the DNA TGCAGCGCCTTACAGATTAGCACAGATACGCAGTATTTT. It is translated as CSALQISTDTQYF.

The V call is TRBV28, the J call TRBJ2-7; 11 bases match TRBD1. Germline V gives CDR1 MDHEN, CDR2 SYDVKM. J gave up 4 bases and V 4 bases, and 9 bases lay outside the gene matches. This CDR3 region has 16 residues. This chain's CDR3 is CASSWDRGERIYEQYF. In nucleotides, the CDR3 is TGTGCCAGCAGTTGGGACAGGGGGGAGAGGATTTACGAGCAGTACTTC.

V is TRBV12-2 and J is TRBJ2-7; the tabulated D call, TRBD1, remains unverified against the DNA. TRBV12-2 is given as a pseudogene. The length of the CDR3 is 16 residues. The CDR3 sequence: CASRLACGQKAYEQYF. As DNA, the CDR3 is TGTGCAAGTCGCTTAGCGTGTGGACAGAAGGCCTACGAGCAGTACTTC.

This clonotype was seen a handful of times. The chain links TRBV7-9 to TRBJ1-4, with TRBD1 matching over 10 bases. Germline trimming cut 5 bases from V and 5 bases from J; bases unmatched to any gene: 11. CDR1 SEHNR and CDR2 FQNEAQ come from the germline V gene (reference sequence). This CDR3 is built from 17 residues. This chain's CDR3 is CASSDGQGEGPNEKLFF. CDR3 nucleotides: TGTGCCAGCAGCGACGGACAGGGGGAGGGCCCCAATGAAAAACTGTTTTTT.

V and J are TRBV6-1 and TRBJ2-5; a weak D match, TRBD1 (5 bases). Trimming stripped 7 bases from V and 3 bases from J, with 18 bases between. The CDR3 loop spans 15 amino acids. Germline CDR1 MNHNS, CDR2 SASEGT. The CDR3 protein is CASTDLGRGKETQYF. Here the CDR3 DNA reads TGTGCCAGCACCGACCTGGGAAGGGGCAAAGAGACCCAGTACTTC.

With regard to this clonotype: A read error may produce the germline difference seen at one junction end. This chain connects TRBV5-4 to TRBJ2-1, with D possibly TRBD2 on 5 matching bases. The CDR3 runs 14 residues. Germline V lookup: CDR1 SGHNT, CDR2 YYREEE (reference sequence). The CDR3 nucleotides read TGTGCCATCAGCCCCGGGGTATCCTACAATGAGCAGTTCTTC. It yields the protein CAISPGVSYNEQFF.

Many counts were recorded for this clonotype. The chain carries TRBV29-1 and TRBJ2-1; possible D gene TRBD1, 6 bases. Germline assignment: CDR1 SQVTM and CDR2 ANQGSEA. V lost 7 bases and J 0 bases, leaving 16 bases between the germline ends. This CDR3 comprises 15 residues. Here the CDR3 reads CSAFPGTISYNEQFF. The CDR3 coding sequence is TGCAGCGCTTTTCCAGGGACAATCTCCTACAATGAGCAGTTCTTC.

This clonotype was recorded at least ten times. The rearrangement links TRBV15 to TRBJ1-2; D ambiguous. Germline CDR1 is LNHNV and CDR2 is YYDKDF (reference sequence). The CDR3 is 13 amino acids. V was clipped by 2 bases and J by 8 bases, with 12 bases between them. This CDR3 is CATSRQNYGGYTF. The DNA of the CDR3 is TGTGCCACCAGCAGACAAAATTACGGGGGCTACACCTTC.

This clonotype was detected ten times or more. V and J are TRBV24-1 and TRBJ1-5, with TRBD1 identical over 10 bases. CDR3 length equals 17 residues. Trimming took 4 bases from V and 8 from J; bases not matched to a gene: 13. Germline V gives CDR1 KGHDR, CDR2 SFDVKD. CDR3 loop: CATSEGQGQGFWKPQHF. The CDR3 DNA sequence: TGTGCCACCAGTGAGGGCCAGGGACAGGGGTTCTGGAAGCCCCAGCATTTT.

This chain uses TRBV29-1 with TRBJ2-1; tentatively, D is TRBD1 or TRBD2 (5 bases each). The CDR3 loop spans 14 amino acids. Trimming took off 3 bases at V and 8 bases at J, with 17 bases between the two ends. Germline V CDR1 and CDR2: SQVTM, ANQGSEA. The CDR3 DNA is TGCAGCGTTGATCGGGGCAGGGTGGGGGATGAGCAGTTCTTC. Protein product: CSVDRGRVGDEQFF.

This clonotype has more than one count but fewer than ten. The CDR3: CASSFDPTTGSLYEQYF. The CDR3 coding sequence is TGTGCCAGCAGCTTCGACCCAACGACAGGGTCCCTCTACGAGCAGTACTTC. The chain joins TRBV11-1 to TRBJ2-7, with 7 bases fitting TRBD1. V trimming: 3 bases; J trimming: 3 bases; junction bases outside the gene matches: 14. CDR3 length: 17 residues. The germline CDR1 and CDR2 sequences are SGHAT and FQDESV (reference sequence).

There are a few counts of this clonotype. This chain connects TRBV20-1 to TRBJ2-7; D may be TRBD1 or TRBD2 (5 bases each). Germline-derived CDR1 and CDR2 are DFQATT and SNEGSKA (reference sequence). Trimming took 4 bases from V and 6 from J, leaving 13 bases between them. The CDR3 contains 12 residues. The DNA of the CDR3 is TGCAGTGCTACCGAGGGACGGATCGAGCAGTACTTC. It codes for CSATEGRIEQYF.

The chain links TRBV12-3 or TRBV12-4 to TRBJ2-2; D not certain. The germline V and J ends were trimmed by 6 bases and 5 bases, with 4 bases remaining between them. There are 11 residues in the CDR3. The CDR3 region is CASRWTGELFF. CDR3 nucleotide sequence: TGTGCCAGCAGATGGACCGGGGAGCTGTTTTTT.

The V and J genes are TRBV24-1 and TRBJ2-1; perhaps TRBD2 as D (5 bases). V was cut by 3 bases and J by 8 bases, with 7 bases left in between. The V gene's germline CDR1 is KGHDR and CDR2 SFDVKD. There are 12 residues in the CDR3. The CDR3 protein is CATSDEGDEQFF. The CDR3 DNA reads TGTGCCACCAGTGATGAGGGCGATGAGCAGTTCTTC.

There are many counts of this clonotype. V and J are TRBV28 and TRBJ1-5; TRBD1 matches at 9 bases. CDR3 length: 14 amino acids. V shed 2 bases, J shed 5 bases, and the junction held 1 base outside the gene matches. Germline V CDR1 and CDR2: MDHEN, SYDVKM. The CDR3 loop reads CASSLGQGHQPQHF. DNA of the CDR3: TGTGCCAGCAGTTTAGGACAGGGGCATCAGCCCCAGCATTTT.

The chain couples TRBV27 to TRBJ2-3; 8 bases are a match to TRBD2. This CDR3 has 16 residues. Germline CDR1 and CDR2: MNHEY and SMNVEV (reference sequence). Unmatched junction bases numbered 11, after V lost 5 bases and J lost 4 bases. CDR3 bases: TGTGCCAGCAGTCCACTAGGCGGGGGGACTTCAGATACGCAGTATTTT. Translated, it gives CASSPLGGGTSDTQYF.

Ten or more counts support this clonotype. The J gene is TRBJ1-4, the V gene TRBV6-1; D gene ambiguous. Deletions cut 6 bases from V and 5 bases from J, with 13 bases between. Germline V CDR1 and CDR2: MNHNS, SASEGT. This CDR3 region has 14 residues. The CDR3 DNA reads as TGTGCCAGCAGACAACACGGAAGCAATGAAAAACTGTTTTTT. This gives the protein CASRQHGSNEKLFF.

There are a few counts of this clonotype. This chain uses TRBV6-1 with TRBJ2-2, with D maybe TRBD1 (6 bases). There are 14 residues in the CDR3. V was pared by 5 bases and J by 1 base, with 8 bases between. Germline V lookup: CDR1 MNHNS, CDR2 SASEGT. The CDR3 bases are TGTGCCAGCAGTACGGACAGGAACACCGGGGAGCTGTTTTTT. Its translation: CASSTDRNTGELFF.

This clonotype turned up a few times. The chain recombines TRBV7-2 with TRBJ2-2; D not certain. The CDR3 runs to 15 residues. The V end lost 2 bases, the J end lost 2 bases, and 9 bases lay between the germline ends. From germline, CDR1 is SGHTA and CDR2 FQGNSA. DNA of the CDR3: TGTGCCAGCAGCTTAAGCCTAGTCAACACCGGGGAGCTGTTTTTT. As protein: CASSLSLVNTGELFF.

V usage is TRBV27 and J usage is TRBJ2-1; 12 nucleotides line up with TRBD1. CDR3 size: 16 residues. Trimming at V came to 1 base and at J to 9 bases, leaving 7 bases not matched to a gene. Per the germline V gene, CDR1 is MNHEY and CDR2 is SMNVEV (reference sequence). Here the CDR3 reads CASSLLRGQGASEQFF. For the CDR3, the DNA is TGTGCCAGCAGTTTATTACGGGGACAGGGGGCAAGTGAGCAGTTCTTC.